Listed below are T cell receptor beta chains from one sample, sequenced in a study of T cell responses to AZD1222 COVID-19 vaccine. Some clones are missing from TCRdb's copy, which holds only in-frame ones; the method was immunoSEQ multiplex PCR. Among 130,000 to 150,000 clones listed, about 92% were seen once. The sample in question was peripheral blood, obtained on day 0 of AZD1222 vaccination. Receptors originate from an adult in good health. The CDR3 runs from the conserved cysteine through the conserved F or W. Each record gives: D gene, clone size, V gene, J gene, CDR3 DNA, CDR3 protein. The D gene is left open where the match is weak. Not every row has a clone size; where given, it reads once, few, many or a size class.

D: NA; size: NA; V: TRBV21-1; J: TRBJ1-6; DNA: TGTGCCAGCAGCAAAGAGCAGGGAAATTCACCCCTCCACTTT; CDR3: CASSKEQGNSPLHF
D: TRBD2; size: NA; V: TRBV11-3; J: TRBJ2-2; DNA: TGTGCCAGCAGCTCCATTAGCGGGAGGAAGACCGGGGAGCTGTTTTTT; CDR3: CASSSISGRKTGELFF
D: NA; size: few; V: TRBV7-9; J: TRBJ1-1; DNA: TGTGCCAGCAGCCCCCCGCCTTTCGTCGGTACTGAAGCTTTCTTT; CDR3: CASSPPPFVGTEAFF
D: TRBD2; size: NA; V: TRBV2; J: TRBJ2-7; DNA: TGTGCCAGTGGGGGTGCGGGAGGAGGCTCCGAGCAGTACTTC; CDR3: CASGGAGGGSEQYF
D: NA; size: NA; V: TRBV11-3; J: TRBJ2-7; DNA: TGTGCCAGCCGACATTCTACTAGACCGCGGTACGAGCAGTACTTC; CDR3: CASRHSTRPRYEQYF
D: TRBD1; size: NA; V: TRBV6-5; J: TRBJ1-4; DNA: TGTGCCAGCAGTTACGGGTGGGGACAGCAGAATGAAAAACTGTTTTTT; CDR3: CASSYGWGQQNEKLFF
D: NA; size: NA; V: TRBV19; J: TRBJ1-6; DNA: TGTGCCAGTAGTATGAGGGGGGCGGACAGCGATAATTCACCCCTCCACTTT; CDR3: CASSMRGADSDNSPLHF
D: NA; size: NA; V: TRBV12-3/TRBV12-4; J: TRBJ2-7; DNA: TGTGCCAGCAGTTTCGGGGACTCCTACGAGCAGTACTTC; CDR3: CASSFGDSYEQYF
D: NA; size: NA; V: TRBV9; J: TRBJ1-1; DNA: TGTGCCAGCAGCGCCATGGGTGGGTCGAACACTGAAGCTTTCTTT; CDR3: CASSAMGGSNTEAFF
D: NA; size: NA; V: TRBV30; J: TRBJ1-1; DNA: TGTGCCTGGACCGGGACTCCCTGGACCGAAGCTTTCTTT; CDR3: CAWTGTPWTEAFF
D: NA; size: NA; V: TRBV7-6; J: TRBJ2-1; DNA: TGTGCCAGCAGCCCGGCCTCGGGACTGACCTACAATGAGCAGTTCTTC; CDR3: CASSPASGLTYNEQFF
D: NA; size: once; V: TRBV7-8; J: TRBJ1-6; DNA: TGTGCCAGCAGCTTATGGAAGGCTGGAAATTCACCCCTCCACTTT; CDR3: CASSLWKAGNSPLHF
D: TRBD2; size: NA; V: TRBV7-9; J: TRBJ2-7; DNA: TGTGCCAGCAACCCTAGCGGGAGGGCCTGGTTGGACGAGCAGTACTTC; CDR3: CASNPSGRAWLDEQYF
D: NA; size: NA; V: TRBV20-1; J: TRBJ2-3; DNA: TGCAGTTTAGAGAGAACAGATACGCAGTATTTT; CDR3: CSLERTDTQYF
D: TRBD1; size: NA; V: TRBV27; J: TRBJ2-7; DNA: TGTGCCACCACGGCGGCAGGGGGCTACGAGCAGTACTTC; CDR3: CATTAAGGYEQYF
D: NA; size: once; V: TRBV14; J: TRBJ1-2; DNA: TGTGCCAGCAGCCTCCCGGGGGCTCCCTATGGCTACACCTTC; CDR3: CASSLPGAPYGYTF
D: NA; size: NA; V: TRBV19; J: TRBJ1-3; DNA: TGTGCCAGTAGTATTGAGGAAGGGAACACCATATATTTT; CDR3: CASSIEEGNTIYF
D: NA; size: NA; V: TRBV4-1; J: TRBJ2-3; DNA: TGCGCCAGCAGCCCGACCCTAATGAGCACAGATACGCAGTATTTT; CDR3: CASSPTLMSTDTQYF
D: TRBD1; size: NA; V: TRBV2; J: TRBJ1-6; DNA: TGTGCCAGCAGCGGACAGGGTGAATCACCCCTCCACTTT; CDR3: CASSGQGESPLHF
D: NA; size: NA; V: TRBV19; J: TRBJ1-2; DNA: TGTGCCAGTAGAGGGCCAGCCAGGTATGGCTACACCTTC; CDR3: CASRGPARYGYTF
D: NA; size: NA; V: TRBV27; J: TRBJ2-7; DNA: TGTGCCAGCAGTTTCGAGGATTCCTACGAGCAGTACTTC; CDR3: CASSFEDSYEQYF
D: NA; size: NA; V: TRBV4-1; J: TRBJ1-1; DNA: TGCGCCAGCAGCCAAGCGGACAACACTGAAGCTTTCTTT; CDR3: CASSQADNTEAFF